A selection of T cell receptor beta chains follows, all from one sample in a study of T-cell reconstitution after alpha-beta-depleted transplantation in children. TCRdb used MiXCR to reprocess the PCR reads, holding one entry per CDR3 protein. In the table there are 440,000 or so distinct CDR3 sequences, over 40% of which are singletons. The sequenced sample was PBMCs, obtained before TCRalphabeta/CD19-depleted stem cell transplant. The receptors here all came from a girl aged 2 to 9 with aplastic anemia, due to receive a stem cell transplant. CDR3s include the opening cysteine and the closing phenylalanine or tryptophan. The order of the fields is D gene, V gene, clone size, J gene, CDR3 DNA, CDR3 protein. D genes are given only for firm matches. Size is omitted from some rows. Given values are once, few, many or a class for expanded clones.

>NA|TRBV7-9|NA|TRBJ2-1
TGTGCCAGCAGGTCGGGAGTGGGGGTGGGCGTGTGGAATGAGCAGTTCTTC
CASRSGVGVGVWNEQFF
>NA|TRBV5-1|many|TRBJ1-1
TGCGCCAGCAGCTTGGAACAGGCAACAGGGAGGTCTTTCTTT
CASSLEQATGRSFF
>NA|TRBV9|NA|TRBJ1-1
TGTGCCAGCAGCCCCGGTCCCAAGGGCACTGAAGCTTTCTTT
CASSPGPKGTEAFF
>TRBD2|TRBV5-5|NA|TRBJ2-3
TGTGCCAGCAGCTTAAAAGCGGGAGAAGCAGATACGCAGTATTTT
CASSLKAGEADTQYF
>TRBD1|TRBV28|NA|TRBJ1-2
TGTGCCAGCAGTCCTCCGGGACAGGTCGCTAACTATGGCTACACCTTC
CASSPPGQVANYGYTF
>TRBD1|TRBV20-1|NA|TRBJ2-7
TGCAGTGCTGCGACAGGGACATACGAGCAGTACTTC
CSAATGTYEQYF
>NA|TRBV6-5|NA|TRBJ2-5
TGTGCCAGCATTTACTCGATCCCGCAGGGTCGATTCGGAGAGACCCAGTACTTC
CASIYSIPQGRFGETQYF
>NA|TRBV20-1|NA|TRBJ1-5
TGCAGTGCTCTCCCGGACATTTTGGTGCTCCAGCCCCAGCATTTT
CSALPDILVLQPQHF
>NA|TRBV27|NA|TRBJ1-1
TGTGCCAGCAGCGGCAGCAGGAACACTGAAGCTTTCTTT
CASSGSRNTEAFF
>NA|TRBV29-1|NA|TRBJ2-1
TGCAGCGTTCGGACCGTCGCAAGCTACAATGAGCAGTTCTTC
CSVRTVASYNEQFF
>TRBD1|TRBV5-6|many|TRBJ2-7
TGTGCCAGCAGCTTGGCCGGGACAGCAGGCTACTTC
CASSLAGTAGYF
>TRBD1|TRBV5-5|NA|TRBJ2-5
TGTGCCAGCAGCTTCCAGGGGGCGAAAGAGACCCAGTACTTC
CASSFQGAKETQYF
>NA|TRBV19|few|TRBJ2-5
TGTGCCAGGAGCCCGGGCAGGACGATCGAAGAGACCCAGTACTTC
CARSPGRTIEETQYF
>NA|TRBV7-9|few|TRBJ1-4
TGTGCCAGCAGCTTGACGGGGTTCGGTGAAAAACTGTTTTTT
CASSLTGFGEKLFF
>NA|TRBV20-1|many|TRBJ1-2
TGCAGTGCTCCCCACGGGGGGGGGATTAACTATGGCTACACCTTC
CSAPHGGGINYGYTF
>NA|TRBV10-2|many|TRBJ2-1
TGCGCCAGTGATGACAACGGGGGTGAGCAGTTCTTC
CASDDNGGEQFF
>TRBD2|TRBV20-1|few|TRBJ2-1
TGCAGTGCTAGGGACGGCGGGAGCTCCTACAATGAGCAGTTCTTC
CSARDGGSSYNEQFF
>TRBD1|TRBV4-2|NA|TRBJ1-2
TGTGCCAGCAGCCAATCCGGACAGGAGGACTATGGCTACACCTTC
CASSQSGQEDYGYTF
>TRBD1|TRBV5-6|NA|TRBJ2-7
TGTGCCAGCAGCGGGAGAGGACAGGGGAGATACGAGCAGTACTTC
CASSGRGQGRYEQYF
>NA|TRBV24-1|NA|TRBJ2-2
TGTGCCGTCAGACCGAACACCGGGGAGCTGTTTTTT
CAVRPNTGELFF
>TRBD2|TRBV5-6|few|TRBJ2-3
TGTGCCAGCAGCTTGGTCTCGGTGAGGACTAGCGGGAGGGCCTGGACAGATACGCAGTATTTT
CASSLVSVRTSGRAWTDTQYF
>TRBD1|TRBV20-1|many|TRBJ2-3
TGCAGTGCTAGAGAGGGAAAGGGGGCTCGCACAGATACGCAGTATTTT
CSAREGKGARTDTQYF
>NA|TRBV20-1|NA|TRBJ2-7
TGCAGTGCTAGACCCGACAGTGCCTACGAGCAGTACTTC
CSARPDSAYEQYF
>TRBD1|TRBV5-5|few|TRBJ2-7
TGTGCCAGCAGATCTGCTGCAGGGGGCCAGGACGAGCAGTACTTC
CASRSAAGGQDEQYF
>TRBD1|TRBV5-1|many|TRBJ2-7
TGCGCCAGCAGCTCGACAGGGGCGGAGCAGTACTTC
CASSSTGAEQYF
>NA|TRBV20-1|NA|TRBJ2-5
TGCAGTGCTAGACCGCAAACAGGGTTAACCCAGTACTTC
CSARPQTGLTQYF
>NA|TRBV10-2|NA|TRBJ1-1
TGCGCCAGCAGTGAAACCCAATCCTTAGTCATGAACACTGAAGCTTTCTTT
CASSETQSLVMNTEAFF
>NA|TRBV18|NA|TRBJ1-5
TGTGTCAGCTCCCTACTAGATAATCAGCCCCAGCATTTT
CVSSLLDNQPQHF
>TRBD2|TRBV5-1|NA|TRBJ2-3
TGCGCCAGCAGCCTCGGGACTAGCGGGATTAGCACAGATACGCAGTATTTT
CASSLGTSGISTDTQYF
>TRBD1|TRBV7-2|NA|TRBJ2-1
TGTGCCAGCAGCCGGACAGGGAATTCCTACAATGAGCAGTTCTTC
CASSRTGNSYNEQFF
>NA|TRBV14|many|TRBJ1-2
TGTGCCAGCAGCCAGGACAGAAACTATGGCTACACCTTC
CASSQDRNYGYTF
>NA|TRBV7-9|NA|TRBJ2-5
TGTGCCAGCAGCTTAGCGAATACCTACTACCAAGAGACCCAGTACTTC
CASSLANTYYQETQYF
>TRBD2|TRBV3-1|few|TRBJ2-5
TGTGCCAGCAGCCCGTATCGGGGGGTCGAGACCCAGTACTTC
CASSPYRGVETQYF
>NA|TRBV3-1|few|TRBJ2-6
TGTGCCAGCAGCCACGGGGGGCTTGGGGCCAACGTCCTGACTTTC
CASSHGGLGANVLTF
>TRBD2|TRBV20-1|once|TRBJ2-7
TGCAGTGCTAGCCGGGGGGTGGAGGGCGAGCAGTACTTC
CSASRGVEGEQYF
>NA|TRBV12-3/TRBV12-4|NA|TRBJ2-3
TGTGCCAGCAGCTCCTTACGTGGTTCCACAGATACGCAGTATTTT
CASSSLRGSTDTQYF
>NA|TRBV5-1|NA|TRBJ2-7
TGCGCCAGCAGCGAACAGTTCCACGAGCAGTACTTC
CASSEQFHEQYF
>NA|TRBV5-5|NA|TRBJ2-7
TGTGCCAGCAGCTTGGAGGGCGACACCCCTGAGCAGTACTTC
CASSLEGDTPEQYF
>NA|TRBV6-1|NA|TRBJ2-3
TGTGCCAGCAGTGATGGGGGGACCGGGGATACGCAGTATTTT
CASSDGGTGDTQYF
>TRBD1|TRBV6-5|few|TRBJ2-5
TGTGCCAGCAGTTACTCGACAGGGGGGGAGACCCAGTACTTC
CASSYSTGGETQYF
>NA|TRBV20-1|NA|TRBJ2-5
TGCAGTGCCAAACCTCAGGGAGTAAGGGTCCAAGAGACCCAGTACTTC
CSAKPQGVRVQETQYF
>TRBD1|TRBV28|few|TRBJ2-7
TGTGCCACGGTATCGACCGGGACAGGGACCTACGAGCAGTACTTC
CATVSTGTGTYEQYF
>NA|TRBV20-1|NA|TRBJ1-3
TGCAGTGCTATCAGGGCAAACTCTGGAAACACCATATATTTT
CSAIRANSGNTIYF
>NA|TRBV5-1|NA|TRBJ1-1
TGCGCCAGCAGCTCCCAAGCGGGACAGAACACTGAAGCTTTCTTT
CASSSQAGQNTEAFF
>NA|TRBV12-3/TRBV12-4|NA|TRBJ2-2
TGTGCCAGCAAGGTTGGGCGCACCGGGGAGCTGTTTTTT
CASKVGRTGELFF
>TRBD2|TRBV27|NA|TRBJ2-1
TGTGCCGGGGGGAGTACTAGCGGCAATGAGCAGTTCTTC
CAGGSTSGNEQFF
>NA|TRBV7-8|NA|TRBJ2-1
TGTGCCAGCAGCTTAGAGGGGAGGAGCTCCTACAATGAGCAGTTCTTC
CASSLEGRSSYNEQFF
>NA|TRBV3-1|few|TRBJ2-1
TGTGCCAGCAGCCAAGATCCCAGGGGTAATGAGCAGTTCTTC
CASSQDPRGNEQFF
>NA|TRBV7-8|once|TRBJ1-1
TGTGCCAGCAGCTTAGAACCGTTGGGGACTGAAGCTTTCTTT
CASSLEPLGTEAFF
>TRBD1|TRBV29-1|NA|TRBJ1-1
TGCAGCGTGAAAACAGGGGGGAACACTGAAGCTTTCTTT
CSVKTGGNTEAFF
>NA|TRBV29-1|NA|TRBJ2-7
TGCAGCGTCATTACCGGGGACATCTACGAGCAGTACTTC
CSVITGDIYEQYF
>NA|TRBV29-1|NA|TRBJ2-7
TGCAGCGTTGAAGATCTTCGTGGAGGTTACGAGCAGTACTTC
CSVEDLRGGYEQYF
>TRBD2|TRBV7-8|many|TRBJ2-1
TGTGCCAGCAGCCTTACCCCCAGCGGGAGGGCCGGGTTCTTC
CASSLTPSGRAGFF
>NA|TRBV28|NA|TRBJ1-2
TGTGCCAGCAGTTTACCGACAGTCTATGGCTACACCTTC
CASSLPTVYGYTF
>NA|TRBV18|NA|TRBJ2-1
TGTGCCAGCTCACCACGACTTGGCAGGGGAGGGGATGAGCAGTTCTTC
CASSPRLGRGGDEQFF
>NA|TRBV12-3/TRBV12-4|NA|TRBJ2-7
TGTGCCAGCAGTATGTCGGGCTACGAGCAGTACTTC
CASSMSGYEQYF
>NA|TRBV4-2|NA|TRBJ2-7
TGTGCCAGCAGCCAAGCTACGACCGGGTACGAGCAGTACTTC
CASSQATTGYEQYF
>TRBD2|TRBV20-1|few|TRBJ2-3
TGCAGTGCTAGAGATGGGGCTAGCGGGAGCACAGATACGCAGTATTTT
CSARDGASGSTDTQYF
>TRBD2|TRBV12-3/TRBV12-4|many|TRBJ2-7
TGTGCCAGCAGGGCTAGAGGCCTAGCGGGAGGGTCCAACTACGAGCAGTACTTC
CASRARGLAGGSNYEQYF